This T cell receptor beta chain was sequenced for a study of OX40 agonist ivuxolimab in advanced cancers. Some background on the complete study: The costimulatory receptor OX40 (CD134) was targeted by ivuxolimab, a fully human IgG2 agonistic monoclonal antibody. Intravenous ivuxolimab was administered to patients every 2 weeks at six dose levels: 0.01, 0.1, 0.3, 1.5, 3 and 10 mg/kg. Among the 52 dose-escalation patients, about 19 had hepatocellular carcinoma, about 15 melanoma, 9 renal cell carcinoma and 9 head and neck cancer. In the dose-escalation cohort, approximately 83% of patients were male, and the mean age was 60 years with a range of roughly 20 to 80. Patients were allowed to have had prior anti-PD-1, anti-PD-L1 or anti-CTLA-4 therapy, and approximately 40% of the dose-escalation patients had been treated with checkpoint inhibitors. Three dose-escalation patients achieved partial responses, one with hepatocellular carcinoma and two with cutaneous melanoma. The purpose of peripheral TCRbeta sequencing was to test whether ivuxolimab changed TCR sequence diversity and led to clonal T-cell expansion. The paper describes the monotherapy dose-escalation part (N of about 52 patients) of the phase I trial of ivuxolimab.

The investigation overall reported the following: Low levels of normalized T-cell clonal expansion were also shown by some nonresponding patients. At doses of 0.1 to 3.0 mg/kg, clonal expansion of both CD4+ and CD8+ T cells in blood was seen between baseline and week 6. On average, CD8+ T cells showed more expanded clones than CD4+ T cells after ivuxolimab. In the 0.1-3.0 mg/kg groups, partial responders were among the patients with the lowest normalized peripheral clonal expansion, particularly in CD8+ T cells. Which antigens the clonally expanded peripheral T cells were specific for was not determined.

The CDR3 goes from the cysteine to the phenylalanine over 15 residues. Only CDR3 DNA is held: 45 bases, read in frame from base 1. V sheds 3 bases and J sheds 0 bases, leaving 11 bases between their ends. CDR1 and CDR2, per the germline V gene (reference sequence), are GTSNPN and SVGIG. With regard to this clone: Its antigen target is currently unknown. No much larger clone is present one base from it, and per-base qualities are unavailable.

To sequence the TCRbeta CDR3 region, genomic DNA was isolated from the sorted cells. TCRbeta CDR3 regions were sequenced using the immunoSEQ Assay. What TCRdb holds here is the immuneACCESS table cut down to in-frame rearrangements. Part of the clones is not present; checked against another copy, under half of the missing clones reflect an unresolved V gene, and the others are unexplained. The sample table lists roughly 28,000 clones, around 86% of them with a count of one. The top ten clones comprise 25% to 35% of the sample. Patients with autoimmune disease history or receiving systemic immunosuppression were excluded from the trial. Peripheral blood for TCR sequencing was drawn from every dose cohort at baseline, at cycle 4 day 1 and at cycle 7 day 1. Samples came from an open-label, multicenter, first-in-human phase I dose-escalation trial of ivuxolimab. Adults with locally advanced or metastatic melanoma, renal cell, hepatocellular, or head and neck squamous cell carcinoma were enrolled in the trial. CD4+ and CD8+ T cells were sorted separately from peripheral blood before TCR sequencing.

The receptor's source is an adult with an advanced solid tumor such as melanoma, head and neck, liver or kidney cancer. The material sequenced was CD4+ or CD8+ T cells sorted from blood, taken in a trial of the OX40 agonist ivuxolimab. The sequence links TRBV30 to TRBJ1-4; the D gene assignment is ambiguous. The DNA reads TGTGCCTGGAGGGACCCAGCCCCAACTAATGAAAAACTGTTTTTT. Its coded protein is CAWRDPAPTNEKLFF.